The source of this T cell receptor beta chain is a study of CD8 T cells in ankylosing spondylitis. Trimming cost V 3 bases and J 2 bases; bases outside gene matches: 10. The CDR3 is 17 residues long. Germline values: CDR1 SNHLY, CDR2 FYNNEI. The study, taken as a whole, reports: Reportedly, significant enrichment of disease-linked clones occurred in matched ankylosing spondylitis synovial fluid. Some of the motif variants had earlier been found in reactive arthritis patients' fluid and blood. Typical of ankylosing spondylitis blood, it appeared, was a TCR beta motif of eight highly homologous variants.

Details on this clonotype: Its matching antigen is unknown.

Each CDR3 protein is one row after TCRdb ran MiXCR on the 5' RACE reads. The repertoire holds some 270,000 distinct CDR3 sequences, with under 20% as singletons. This receptor was obtained from a male donor with ankylosing spondylitis or in good health (not recorded which). The V gene is TRBV2, the J gene TRBJ2-1; TRBD2 matches 7 bases. Sequencing was done on a sample of blood, either unsorted or a sorted T cell fraction (not recorded which). CDR3 in DNA: TGTGCCAGCAGTGATCCCAGCGGGACCAGGGCCTACAATGAGCAGTTCTTC. Amino acids: CASSDPSGTRAYNEQFF.